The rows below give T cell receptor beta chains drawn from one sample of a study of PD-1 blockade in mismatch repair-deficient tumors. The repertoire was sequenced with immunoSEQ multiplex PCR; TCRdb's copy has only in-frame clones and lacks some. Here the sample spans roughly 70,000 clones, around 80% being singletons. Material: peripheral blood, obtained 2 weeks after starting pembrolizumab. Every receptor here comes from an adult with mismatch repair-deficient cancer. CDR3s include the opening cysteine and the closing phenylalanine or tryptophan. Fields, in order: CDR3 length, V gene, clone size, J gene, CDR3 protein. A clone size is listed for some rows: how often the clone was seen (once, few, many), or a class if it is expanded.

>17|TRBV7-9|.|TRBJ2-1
CASSLFSGLSSYNEQFF
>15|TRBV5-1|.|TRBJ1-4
CASSPHADTDEKLFF
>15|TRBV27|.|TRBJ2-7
CASSGTDRFTYEQYF
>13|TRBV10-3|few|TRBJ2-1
CARPRGPYNEQFF
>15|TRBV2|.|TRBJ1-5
CASSELGSTYQPQHF
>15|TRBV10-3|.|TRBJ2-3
CAIRRTSELTDTQYF
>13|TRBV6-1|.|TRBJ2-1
CASRPPGDNEQFF
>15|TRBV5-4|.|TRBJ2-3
CASREPSGSGDTQYF
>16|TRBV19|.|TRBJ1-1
CASSSFRDRALSEAFF
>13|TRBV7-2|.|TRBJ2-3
CASSELARDTQYF
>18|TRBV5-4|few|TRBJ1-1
CASSATPTGVGVNTEAFF
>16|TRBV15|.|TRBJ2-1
CATSRDRQSSYNEQFF
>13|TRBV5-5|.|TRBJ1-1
CASSLSYATEAFF
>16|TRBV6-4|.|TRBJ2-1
CASSSGVTAYYNEQFF
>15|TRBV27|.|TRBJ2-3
CASSFSDRGADTQYF
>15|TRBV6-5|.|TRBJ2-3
CASSYGGRNTDTQYF
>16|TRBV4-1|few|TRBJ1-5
CASSQAPFRGIQPQHF
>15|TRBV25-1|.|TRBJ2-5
CASSDPRPGAETQYF
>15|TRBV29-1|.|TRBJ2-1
CSVGQGWSSYNEQFF
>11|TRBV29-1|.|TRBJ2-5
CSDTSAETQYF
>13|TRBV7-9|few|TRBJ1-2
CASSFLGSYGYTF
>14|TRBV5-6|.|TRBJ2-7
CASSPTGTSYEQYF
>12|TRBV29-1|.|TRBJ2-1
CRHESSYNEQFF
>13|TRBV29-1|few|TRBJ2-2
CSAGQGRGGELFF
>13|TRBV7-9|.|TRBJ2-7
CASSPAGSHEQYF
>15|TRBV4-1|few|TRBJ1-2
CASSQDATSLYGYTF
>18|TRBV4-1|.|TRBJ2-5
CASSQGWEWRRRRETQYF
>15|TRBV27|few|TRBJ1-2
CASSPPGQGNYGYTF
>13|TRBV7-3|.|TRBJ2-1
CASQRGGRDEQFF
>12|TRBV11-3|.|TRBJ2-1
CASGTGFNEQFF
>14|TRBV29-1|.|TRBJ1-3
CSVDEGALGNTIYF